This T cell receptor (beta chain) derives from a study of blood T cell repertoires in COVID-19. Overall study: Whether acute or convalescent, the COVID-19 samples came from the United States, Italy and Spain. PBMCs, B-cell-depleted T cells, or T cells provided the cDNA or gDNA that made up the material.

In the study's own analysis: It was from reference gene primer amplification that nucleated cell counts were estimated. Assay: immunoSEQ multiplex PCR; the TCRdb copy retains only in-frame clones and omits some. V and J calls and clone size come straight from that table; D and trimming were deduced from the DNA. The table shows 250,000 to 350,000 clones, with roughly 84% occurring only once. Looked up from germline, CDR1 is SNHLY and CDR2 is FYNNEI. The V gene lost 7 bases and the J gene lost 4 bases, with 10 bases spanning the gap. This CDR3 comprises 12 residues. Seattle patients were enrolled while actively infected and followed longitudinally.

Sequencing was performed on peripheral blood. This receptor was taken from a human donor with COVID-19, enrolled during active disease. The donor label of this sample is uncertain. The chain carries TRBV2 and TRBJ1-1; the D gene is possibly TRBD1 (5 bases). The CDR3 coding sequence is TGTGCCAGCACACGGGGGTTCACTGAAGCTTTCTTT. Protein product: CASTRGFTEAFF.